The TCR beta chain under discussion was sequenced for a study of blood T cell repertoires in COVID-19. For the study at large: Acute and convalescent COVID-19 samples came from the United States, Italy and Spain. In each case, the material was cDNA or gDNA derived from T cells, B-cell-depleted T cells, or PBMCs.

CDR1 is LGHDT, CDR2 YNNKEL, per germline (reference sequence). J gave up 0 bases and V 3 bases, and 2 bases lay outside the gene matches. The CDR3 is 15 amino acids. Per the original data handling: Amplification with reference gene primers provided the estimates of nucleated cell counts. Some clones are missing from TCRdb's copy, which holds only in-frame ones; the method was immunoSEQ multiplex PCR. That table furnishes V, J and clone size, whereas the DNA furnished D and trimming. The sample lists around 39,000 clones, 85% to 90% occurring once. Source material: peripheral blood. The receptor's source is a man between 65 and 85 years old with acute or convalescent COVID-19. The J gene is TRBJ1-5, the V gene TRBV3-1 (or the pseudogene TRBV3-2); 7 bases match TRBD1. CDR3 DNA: TGTGCCAGCAGCCAGACAGGGCATAGCAATCAGCCCCAGCATTTT. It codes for CASSQTGHSNQPQHF.